Given below is one T cell receptor beta chain in context. What it binds is unknown. The sample holds other DNA sequences that translate to the same CDR3. Germline-derived CDR1 and CDR2 are KGHDR and SFDVKD. The CDR3 runs to 18 residues. V gave up 3 bases and J gave up 2 bases; unmatched junction bases: 11. The sample is drawn from a study of T cell responses to AZD1222 COVID-19 vaccine. General study points: The sample set comprised mostly white British donors with more females, and clonal diversity was possibly underestimated.

Assay: immunoSEQ multiplex PCR; the TCRdb copy retains only in-frame clones and omits some. This sample has about 180,000 clones; 94% occur once, and the top ten carry about 1.5%. The starting material was peripheral blood, obtained 28 days after the second AZD1222 dose. The J gene is TRBJ2-2, the V gene TRBV24-1; TRBD1 aligns across 7 bases. This receptor was obtained from an adult who received the AZD1222 COVID-19 vaccine. The CDR3 DNA sequence: TGTGCCACCAGTGATCCGCGGACAGGCCTTGTTAACACCGGGGAGCTGTTTTTT. Its translation is CATSDPRTGLVNTGELFF.